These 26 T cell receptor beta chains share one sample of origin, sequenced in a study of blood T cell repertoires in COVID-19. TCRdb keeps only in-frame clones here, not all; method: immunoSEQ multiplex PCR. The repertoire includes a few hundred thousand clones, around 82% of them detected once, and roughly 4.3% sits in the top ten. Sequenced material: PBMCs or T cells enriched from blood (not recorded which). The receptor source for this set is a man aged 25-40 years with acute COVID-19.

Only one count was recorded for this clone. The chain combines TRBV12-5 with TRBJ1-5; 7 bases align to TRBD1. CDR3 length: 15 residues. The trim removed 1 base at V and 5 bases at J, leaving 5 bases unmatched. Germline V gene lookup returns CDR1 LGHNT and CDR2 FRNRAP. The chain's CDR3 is CASGLGDSWYQPQHF. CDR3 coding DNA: TGTGCTAGTGGTTTGGGGGACAGTTGGTATCAGCCCCAGCATTTT.

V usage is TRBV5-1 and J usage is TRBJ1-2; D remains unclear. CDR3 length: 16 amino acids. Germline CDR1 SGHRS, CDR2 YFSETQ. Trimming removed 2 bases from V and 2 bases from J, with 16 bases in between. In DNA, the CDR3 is TGCGCCAGCAGCTTTCAACGGCCAGGACTGAACTATGGCTACACCTTC. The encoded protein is CASSFQRPGLNYGYTF.

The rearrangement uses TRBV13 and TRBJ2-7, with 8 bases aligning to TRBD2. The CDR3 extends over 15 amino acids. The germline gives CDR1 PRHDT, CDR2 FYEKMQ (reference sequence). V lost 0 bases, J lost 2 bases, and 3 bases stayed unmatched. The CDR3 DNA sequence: TGTGCCAGCAGCTTAGGGTTAGCGGGAACCTACGAGCAGTACTTC. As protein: CASSLGLAGTYEQYF.

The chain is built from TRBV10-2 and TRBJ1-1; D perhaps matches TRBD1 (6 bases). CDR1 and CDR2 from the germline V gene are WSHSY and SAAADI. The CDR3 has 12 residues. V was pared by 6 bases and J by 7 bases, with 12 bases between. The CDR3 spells CASSLGQNEAFF. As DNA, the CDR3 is TGCGCCAGCAGCCTAGGACAGAATGAAGCTTTCTTT.

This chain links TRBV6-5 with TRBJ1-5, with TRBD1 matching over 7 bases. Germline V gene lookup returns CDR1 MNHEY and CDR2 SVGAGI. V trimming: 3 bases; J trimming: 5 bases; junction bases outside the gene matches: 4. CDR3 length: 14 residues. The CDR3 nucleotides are TGTGCCAGCAGTTATGACAGGGATGATCAGCCCCAGCATTTT. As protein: CASSYDRDDQPQHF.

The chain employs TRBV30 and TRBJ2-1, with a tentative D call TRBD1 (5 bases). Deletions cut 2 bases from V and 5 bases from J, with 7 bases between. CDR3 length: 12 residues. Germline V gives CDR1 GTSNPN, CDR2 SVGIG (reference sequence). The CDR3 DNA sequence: TGTGCCTGGAGTAGGGGTAACAATGAGCAGTTCTTC. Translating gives CAWSRGNNEQFF.

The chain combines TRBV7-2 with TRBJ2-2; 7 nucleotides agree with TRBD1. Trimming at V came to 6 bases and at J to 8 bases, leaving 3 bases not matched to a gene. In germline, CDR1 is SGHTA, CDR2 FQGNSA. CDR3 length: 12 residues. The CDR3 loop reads CASRGQHGELFF. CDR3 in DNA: TGTGCCAGCAGGGGACAGCATGGGGAGCTGTTTTTT. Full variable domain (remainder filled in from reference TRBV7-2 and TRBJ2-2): GAGVSQSPSNKVTEKGKDVELRCDPISGHTALYWYRQSLGQGLEFLIYFQGNSAPDKSGLPSDRFSAERTGGSVSTLTIQRTQQEDSAVYLCASRGQHGELFFGEGSRLTVL.

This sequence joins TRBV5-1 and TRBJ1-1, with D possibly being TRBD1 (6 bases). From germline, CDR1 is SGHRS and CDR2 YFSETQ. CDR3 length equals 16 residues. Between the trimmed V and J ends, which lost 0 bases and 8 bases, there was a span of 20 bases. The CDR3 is CASSLGKMDSLREAFF. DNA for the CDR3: TGCGCCAGCAGCTTGGGGAAAATGGACAGTCTTCGCGAAGCTTTCTTT.

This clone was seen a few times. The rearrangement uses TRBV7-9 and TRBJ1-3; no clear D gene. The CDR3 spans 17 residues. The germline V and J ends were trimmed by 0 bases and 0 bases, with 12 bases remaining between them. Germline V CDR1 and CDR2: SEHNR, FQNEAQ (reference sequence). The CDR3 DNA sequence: TGTGCCAGCAGCTTAGCAGGAGACCGCAACTCTGGAAACACCATATATTTT. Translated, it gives CASSLAGDRNSGNTIYF.

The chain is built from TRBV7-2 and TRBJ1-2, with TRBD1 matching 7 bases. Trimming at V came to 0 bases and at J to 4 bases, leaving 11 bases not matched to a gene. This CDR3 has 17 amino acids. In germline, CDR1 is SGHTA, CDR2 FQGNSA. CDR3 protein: CASSLAYRDSKSYGYTF. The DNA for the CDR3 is TGTGCCAGCAGCTTAGCTTATAGGGACAGTAAGAGCTATGGCTACACCTTC.

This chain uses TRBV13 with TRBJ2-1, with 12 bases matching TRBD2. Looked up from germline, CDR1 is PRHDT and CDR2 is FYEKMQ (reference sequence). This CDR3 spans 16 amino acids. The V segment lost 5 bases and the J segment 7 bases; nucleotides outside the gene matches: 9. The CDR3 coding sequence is TGTGCCAGCAGCAGCTCTAGCGGGGGGGCGCGTAATGAGCAGTTCTTC. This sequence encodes CASSSSSGGARNEQFF. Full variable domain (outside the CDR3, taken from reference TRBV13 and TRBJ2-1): AAGVIQSPRHLIKEKRETATLKCYPIPRHDTVYWYQQGPGQDPQFLISFYEKMQSDKGSIPDRFSAQQFSDYHSELNMSSLELGDSALYFCASSSSSGGARNEQFFGPGTRLTVL.

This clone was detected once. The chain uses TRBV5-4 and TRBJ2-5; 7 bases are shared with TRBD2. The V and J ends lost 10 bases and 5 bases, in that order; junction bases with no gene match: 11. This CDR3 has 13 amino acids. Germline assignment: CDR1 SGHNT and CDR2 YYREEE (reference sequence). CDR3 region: CAGGGEDVETQYF. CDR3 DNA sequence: TGTGCCGGGGGAGGGGAAGATGTGGAGACCCAGTACTTC.

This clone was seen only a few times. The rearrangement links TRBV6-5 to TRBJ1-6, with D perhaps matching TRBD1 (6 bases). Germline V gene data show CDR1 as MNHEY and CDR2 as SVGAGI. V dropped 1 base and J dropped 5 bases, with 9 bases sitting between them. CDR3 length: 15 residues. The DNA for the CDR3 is TGTGCCAGCAGTTACTTTGGGGGCAATAATTCACCCCTCCACTTT. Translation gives CASSYFGGNNSPLHF.

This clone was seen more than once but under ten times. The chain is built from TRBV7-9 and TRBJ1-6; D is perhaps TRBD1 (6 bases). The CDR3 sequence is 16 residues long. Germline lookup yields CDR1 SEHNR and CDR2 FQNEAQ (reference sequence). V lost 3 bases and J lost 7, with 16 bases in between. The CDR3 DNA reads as TGTGCCAGCAGCTTGGGGGCGCGGCGGCTAAATTCACCCCTCCACTTT. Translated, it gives CASSLGARRLNSPLHF.

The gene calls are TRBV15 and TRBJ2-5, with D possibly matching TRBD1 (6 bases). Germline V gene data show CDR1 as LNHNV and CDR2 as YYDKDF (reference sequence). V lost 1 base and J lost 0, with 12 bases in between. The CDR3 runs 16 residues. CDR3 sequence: CATSRARTAYQETQYF. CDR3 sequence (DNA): TGTGCCACCAGCAGAGCCCGGACAGCGTACCAAGAGACCCAGTACTTC.

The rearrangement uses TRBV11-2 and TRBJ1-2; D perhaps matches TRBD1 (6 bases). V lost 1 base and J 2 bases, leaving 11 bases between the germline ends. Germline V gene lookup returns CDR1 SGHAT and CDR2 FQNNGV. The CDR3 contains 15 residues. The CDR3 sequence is CASSLARGSNYGYTF. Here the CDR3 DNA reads TGTGCCAGCAGCTTAGCGAGGGGGTCAAACTATGGCTACACCTTC.

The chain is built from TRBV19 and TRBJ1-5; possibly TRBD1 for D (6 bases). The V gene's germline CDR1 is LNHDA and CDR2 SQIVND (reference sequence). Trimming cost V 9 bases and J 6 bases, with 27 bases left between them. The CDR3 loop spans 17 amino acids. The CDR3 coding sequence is TGTGCCAGCTCTTCCCTGGGGGGGGCTTCGCAAGGTCAGCCCCAGCATTTT. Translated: CASSSLGGASQGQPQHF.

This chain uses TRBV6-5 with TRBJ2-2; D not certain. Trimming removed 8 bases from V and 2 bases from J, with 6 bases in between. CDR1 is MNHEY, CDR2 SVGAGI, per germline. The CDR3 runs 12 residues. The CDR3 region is CASAYNTGELFF. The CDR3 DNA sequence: TGTGCCAGCGCCTATAACACCGGGGAGCTGTTTTTT.

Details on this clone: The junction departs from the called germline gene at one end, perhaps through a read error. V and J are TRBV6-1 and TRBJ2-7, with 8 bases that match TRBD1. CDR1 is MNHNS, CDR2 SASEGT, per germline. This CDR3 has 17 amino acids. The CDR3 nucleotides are TGTGCCAGCAATGAAGACGGACAGGGCTTGGTTGGGTACGAGCAGTACTTC. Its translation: CASNEDGQGLVGYEQYF.

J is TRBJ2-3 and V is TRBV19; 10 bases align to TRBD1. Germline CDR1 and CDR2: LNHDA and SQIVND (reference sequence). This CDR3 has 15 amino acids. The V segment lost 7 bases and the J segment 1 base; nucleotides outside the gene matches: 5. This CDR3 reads CASKRQGAGTDTQYF. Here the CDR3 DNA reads TGTGCCAGTAAAAGACAGGGGGCCGGCACAGATACGCAGTATTTT.

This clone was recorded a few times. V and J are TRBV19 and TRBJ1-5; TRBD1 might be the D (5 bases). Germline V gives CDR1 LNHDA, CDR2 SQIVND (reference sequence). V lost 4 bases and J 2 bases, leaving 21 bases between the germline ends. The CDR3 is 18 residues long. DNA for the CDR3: TGTGCCAGTAGTAGAATCGACGGGGGGATTCGTGGCAATCAGCCCCAGCATTTT. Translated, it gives CASSRIDGGIRGNQPQHF.

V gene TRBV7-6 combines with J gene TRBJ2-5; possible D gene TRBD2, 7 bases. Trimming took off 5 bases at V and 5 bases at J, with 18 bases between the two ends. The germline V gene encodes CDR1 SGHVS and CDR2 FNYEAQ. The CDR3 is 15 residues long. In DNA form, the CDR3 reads TGTGCCAGCAGCCCCTTGGGGGGGGCCCGGGAGACCCAGTACTTC. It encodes CASSPLGGARETQYF. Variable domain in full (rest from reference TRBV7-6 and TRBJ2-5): GAGVSQSPRYKVTKRGQDVALRCDPISGHVSLYWYRQALGQGPEFLTYFNYEAQQDKSGLPNDRFSAERPEGSISTLTIQRTEQRDSAMYRCASSPLGGARETQYFGPGTRLLVL.

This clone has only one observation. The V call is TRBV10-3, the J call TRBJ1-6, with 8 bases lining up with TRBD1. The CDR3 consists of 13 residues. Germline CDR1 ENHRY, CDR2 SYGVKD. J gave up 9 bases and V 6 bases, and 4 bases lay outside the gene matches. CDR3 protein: CAIRTTGVSPLHF. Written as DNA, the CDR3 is TGTGCCATCAGGACGACAGGGGTTTCACCCCTCCACTTT.

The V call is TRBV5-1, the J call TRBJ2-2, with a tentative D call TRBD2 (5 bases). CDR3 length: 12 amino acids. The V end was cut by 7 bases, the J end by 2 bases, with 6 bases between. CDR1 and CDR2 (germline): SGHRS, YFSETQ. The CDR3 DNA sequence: TGCGCCAGCTGGACTAACACCGGGGAGCTGTTTTTT. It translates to CASWTNTGELFF.

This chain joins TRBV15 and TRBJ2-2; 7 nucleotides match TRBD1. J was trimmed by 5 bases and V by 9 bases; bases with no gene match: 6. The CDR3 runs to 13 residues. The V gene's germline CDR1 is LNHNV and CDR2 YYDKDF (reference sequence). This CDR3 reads CATRDSLTGELFF. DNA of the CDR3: TGTGCCACTAGGGACAGCCTGACCGGGGAGCTGTTTTTT.

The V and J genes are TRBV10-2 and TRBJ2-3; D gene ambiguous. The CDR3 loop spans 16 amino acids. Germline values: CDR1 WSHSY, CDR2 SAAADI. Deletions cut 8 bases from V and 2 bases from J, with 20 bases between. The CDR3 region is CASPVEAPPLTDTQYF. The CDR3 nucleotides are TGCGCCAGCCCCGTCGAGGCACCCCCCCTCACAGATACGCAGTATTTT.